This is a list of T cell receptor beta chains from one sample in a study of tumor-infiltrating lymphocytes in primary liver carcinoma. Via MiXCR, TCRdb re-called the multiplex PCR reads, giving one row per CDR3 protein. In the table there are 300,000 to 350,000 distinct CDR3 sequences, roughly three fifths of which are singletons. The material sequenced was peripheral blood. Source of these receptors: a woman aged 25 to 45 with primary liver carcinoma and hepatitis B virus infection. Both conserved end residues are trimmed from each CDR3.

cdr3_length v_call cdr3_aa
12 TRBV12-3/TRBV12-4 ASITRYGGNEQF
12 TRBV11-1 ASSSRHIADTQY
14 TRBV11-2 PNSRRISGGDNEQF
13 TRBV11-2 ASSFLAVPCNEQF
14 TRBV19 ASSTTSGGNYNEQF
11 TRBV11-2 VSSPPLGYEQY
14 TRBV7-9 ASIIPGTENTGELF
13 TRBV4-2 AKSQGTRSYNEQF
13 TRBV5-6 ASSSGTSTYNEQF
13 TRBV6-5 ASSSYTGQLYGYN